This record looks at one TCR beta chain sequence and its context. These data belong to a study of blood T cell repertoires in COVID-19. Study-wide context: The United States, Italy and Spain were the sources of the acute and convalescent COVID-19 samples. PBMCs, B-cell-depleted T cells, or T cells were the source of the cDNA or gDNA that made up the material.

In the original analysis: Estimates of nucleated cell counts were drawn from the amplification of reference gene primers. The table came from immunoSEQ multiplex PCR; TCRdb's copy has only in-frame clones and leaves some out. D and trimming come from the DNA, and the V and J calls and clone size come from that table. The sample lists approximately 290,000 clones; approximately 90% were seen once. V dropped 4 bases and J dropped 7; count of bases not matched to a gene: 13. This CDR3 is built from 16 residues. Germline CDR1 and CDR2: SGHAT and FQDESV (reference sequence). The source material was peripheral blood. This receptor was identified in a man aged 25 to 40 with acute or convalescent COVID-19. The chain links TRBV11-1 to TRBJ2-1; 7 positions agree with TRBD1. CDR3 protein: CASSSEQGRRSNEQFF. DNA for the CDR3: TGTGCCAGCAGCTCAGAACAGGGGCGACGGTCGAATGAGCAGTTCTTC.